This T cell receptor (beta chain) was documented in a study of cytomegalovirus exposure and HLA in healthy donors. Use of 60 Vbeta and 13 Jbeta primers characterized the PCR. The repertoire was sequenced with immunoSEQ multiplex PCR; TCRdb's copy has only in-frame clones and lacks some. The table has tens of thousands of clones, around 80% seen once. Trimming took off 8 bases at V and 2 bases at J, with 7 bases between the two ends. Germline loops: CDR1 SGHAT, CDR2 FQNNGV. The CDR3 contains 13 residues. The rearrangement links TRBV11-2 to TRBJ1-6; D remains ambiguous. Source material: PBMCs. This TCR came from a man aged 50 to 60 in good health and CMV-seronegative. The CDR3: CASRLPYNSPLHF. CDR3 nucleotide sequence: TGTGCCAGCCGTCTCCCCTATAATTCACCCCTCCACTTT.